This T cell receptor (beta chain) is from a study of T-cell reconstitution after alpha-beta-depleted transplantation in children. Notes on the study in general: Once a year had passed after transplant, T-cell counts and diversity came mostly from newly produced T cells. Elevated TCRbeta diversity at day 60 was traced, in some patients, to surviving recipient T cells and thymic progenitors.

Preparing the TCRbeta library involved the use of unique molecular identifiers. TCRdb independently ran MiXCR on the PCR reads; one entry per CDR3 protein. The table has about 980,000 distinct CDR3 sequences, under 30% seen once. About this clonotype: Its antigen is not identified.

This specimen consisted of PBMCs, mostly from graft donor cells, obtained 360 days after TCRalphabeta/CD19-depleted stem cell transplant. The receptor was derived from a boy younger than two who had a stem cell transplant for SCID, so the T cells may come from the graft donor.

The DNA for the CDR3 is TGTGCCAGCAGCCCCGGGACAAAGAGCAATCAGCCCCAGCATTTT. Protein sequence: CASSPGTKSNQPQHF. This chain connects TRBV7-8 to TRBJ1-5; tentative D call: TRBD1 (6 bases). V was pared by 5 bases and J by 1 base, with 12 bases between. This CDR3 has 15 amino acids. Germline lookup yields CDR1 SGHVS and CDR2 FQNEAQ. Full variable domain (outside the CDR3, taken from reference TRBV7-8 and TRBJ1-5): GAGVSQSPRYKVAKRGQDVALRCDPISGHVSLFWYQQALGQGPEFLTYFQNEAQLDKSGLPSDRFFAERPEGSVSTLKIQRTQQEDSAVYLCASSPGTKSNQPQHFGDGTRLSIL.